A selection of T cell receptor beta chains follows, all from one sample in a study of cytomegalovirus exposure and HLA in healthy donors. The table came from immunoSEQ multiplex PCR; TCRdb's copy has only in-frame clones and leaves some out. The sample lists over 90,000 clones, 60% to 70% occurring once. Sequenced material: PBMCs. Source of these receptors: a woman aged 45-59 years in good health and CMV-seronegative. The CDR3 runs from the conserved cysteine through the conserved F or W. Fields, in order: clone size, J gene, D gene, V gene, CDR3 protein, CDR3 DNA. A D gene is named only where the DNA matches it firmly. Clone size, where shown, is once, few, many, or a class for clones that have expanded.

clone_size: NA; j_call: TRBJ2-1; d_call: NA; v_call: TRBV7-2; cdr3_aa: CASSPFGGPGEQFF; cdr3_nt: TGTGCCAGCAGCCCCTTCGGGGGGCCAGGGGAGCAGTTCTTC
clone_size: NA; j_call: TRBJ2-1; d_call: TRBD2; v_call: TRBV4-1; cdr3_aa: CASGDETSGSYEQFF; cdr3_nt: TGCGCCAGCGGGGATGAGACTAGCGGGAGCTATGAGCAGTTCTTC
clone_size: NA; j_call: TRBJ1-3; d_call: NA; v_call: TRBV5-1; cdr3_aa: CASSFFGSGTGNTIYF; cdr3_nt: TGCGCCAGCAGCTTTTTTGGCAGCGGTACTGGAAACACCATATATTTT
clone_size: NA; j_call: TRBJ1-3; d_call: TRBD1; v_call: TRBV10-3; cdr3_aa: CAISEQGMDSGNTIYF; cdr3_nt: TGTGCCATCAGCGAACAGGGGATGGACTCTGGAAACACCATATATTTT
clone_size: NA; j_call: TRBJ2-7; d_call: TRBD2; v_call: TRBV28; cdr3_aa: CASSPGLGPYEQYF; cdr3_nt: TGTGCCAGCAGTCCGGGACTAGGACCCTACGAGCAGTACTTC
clone_size: few; j_call: TRBJ2-1; d_call: NA; v_call: TRBV21-1; cdr3_aa: CASSKAQYNEQFF; cdr3_nt: TGTGCCAGCAGCAAAGCACAATACAATGAGCAGTTCTTC
clone_size: NA; j_call: TRBJ1-4; d_call: NA; v_call: TRBV19; cdr3_aa: CASSIDSVNEKLFF; cdr3_nt: TGTGCCAGTAGTATCGACAGCGTAAATGAAAAACTGTTTTTT
clone_size: NA; j_call: TRBJ2-7; d_call: NA; v_call: TRBV11-2; cdr3_aa: CASSLVDIGPYEQYF; cdr3_nt: TGCGCCAGCAGCTTAGTGGACATAGGGCCCTACGAGCAGTACTTC
clone_size: few; j_call: TRBJ1-1; d_call: NA; v_call: TRBV7-8; cdr3_aa: CASSSGVLTEAFF; cdr3_nt: TGTGCCAGCAGCTCAGGGGTTCTCACTGAAGCTTTCTTT
clone_size: NA; j_call: TRBJ1-5; d_call: NA; v_call: TRBV9; cdr3_aa: CASSPGSGDQPQHF; cdr3_nt: TGTGCCAGCTCACCTGGGTCAGGGGACCAGCCCCAGCATTTT
clone_size: NA; j_call: TRBJ2-7; d_call: TRBD2; v_call: TRBV27; cdr3_aa: CASSLRLAGGYEQYF; cdr3_nt: TGTGCCAGCAGTCTCCGACTAGCGGGAGGGTACGAGCAGTACTTC
clone_size: NA; j_call: TRBJ2-7; d_call: NA; v_call: TRBV27; cdr3_aa: CASSLSGGQTYEQYF; cdr3_nt: TGTGCCAGCAGTTTATCAGGCGGACAGACCTACGAGCAGTACTTC
clone_size: NA; j_call: TRBJ2-7; d_call: TRBD2; v_call: TRBV28; cdr3_aa: CASSFLGEGGEQYF; cdr3_nt: TGTGCCAGCAGTTTCTTGGGGGAGGGCGGGGAGCAGTACTTC
clone_size: NA; j_call: TRBJ2-2; d_call: TRBD2; v_call: TRBV15; cdr3_aa: CATSRDRLAGVSGELFF; cdr3_nt: TGTGCCACCAGCAGAGACCGGCTAGCGGGAGTCAGCGGGGAGCTGTTTTTT
clone_size: NA; j_call: TRBJ1-2; d_call: TRBD1; v_call: TRBV6-5; cdr3_aa: CASSYTAGGRPGGYTF; cdr3_nt: TGTGCCAGCAGTTACACGGCAGGGGGCCGCCCCGGTGGCTACACCTTC
clone_size: few; j_call: TRBJ2-7; d_call: NA; v_call: TRBV10-3; cdr3_aa: CAISDEESYEQYF; cdr3_nt: TGTGCCATCAGTGATGAGGAATCCTACGAGCAGTACTTC
clone_size: NA; j_call: TRBJ1-2; d_call: NA; v_call: TRBV30; cdr3_aa: CAHRQFNYGYTF; cdr3_nt: TGTGCCCACCGACAATTTAACTATGGCTACACCTTC
clone_size: NA; j_call: TRBJ2-3; d_call: NA; v_call: TRBV19; cdr3_aa: CASSIWGRTLSDTQYF; cdr3_nt: TGTGCCAGTAGTATTTGGGGGAGGACCCTTTCGGATACGCAGTATTTT
clone_size: NA; j_call: TRBJ2-5; d_call: NA; v_call: TRBV27; cdr3_aa: CASRGGAAETQYF; cdr3_nt: TGTGCCAGCAGGGGGGGGGCGGCAGAGACCCAGTACTTC
clone_size: NA; j_call: TRBJ1-1; d_call: NA; v_call: TRBV30; cdr3_aa: CACSRVSINTEAFF; cdr3_nt: TGTGCCTGCTCCCGGGTTTCGATAAACACTGAAGCTTTCTTT
clone_size: few; j_call: TRBJ2-3; d_call: NA; v_call: TRBV2; cdr3_aa: CASSEALSTQYF; cdr3_nt: TGTGCCAGCAGTGAAGCTTTGAGCACGCAGTATTTT
clone_size: few; j_call: TRBJ1-5; d_call: NA; v_call: TRBV2; cdr3_aa: CASRQGQGNQPQHF; cdr3_nt: TGTGCCAGCAGGCAGGGGCAGGGAAATCAGCCCCAGCATTTT
clone_size: NA; j_call: TRBJ1-1; d_call: NA; v_call: TRBV21-1; cdr3_aa: CASSKVGAGAWCTEAFF; cdr3_nt: NA
clone_size: NA; j_call: TRBJ1-5; d_call: TRBD1; v_call: TRBV7-2; cdr3_aa: CASSPYRGEEPQHF; cdr3_nt: TGTGCCAGCAGCCCCTACAGGGGTGAAGAGCCCCAGCATTTT
clone_size: NA; j_call: TRBJ2-1; d_call: NA; v_call: TRBV19; cdr3_aa: CASASGDLSSYNEQFF; cdr3_nt: TGTGCCAGTGCTTCAGGGGATTTAAGCTCCTACAATGAGCAGTTCTTC
clone_size: medium-sized; j_call: TRBJ2-3; d_call: TRBD2; v_call: TRBV4-2; cdr3_aa: CASSQYGGGLDTQYF; cdr3_nt: TGTGCCAGCAGCCAATACGGGGGGGGGCTGGATACGCAGTATTTT
clone_size: NA; j_call: TRBJ1-4; d_call: NA; v_call: TRBV7-2; cdr3_aa: CASRDRATNEKLFF; cdr3_nt: TGTGCCAGCAGAGACCGGGCAACTAATGAAAAACTGTTTTTT
clone_size: few; j_call: TRBJ2-2; d_call: TRBD2; v_call: TRBV6-5; cdr3_aa: CASSFGLAGLGELFF; cdr3_nt: TGTGCCAGCAGTTTCGGACTAGCGGGACTCGGGGAGCTGTTTTTT
clone_size: NA; j_call: TRBJ2-7; d_call: NA; v_call: TRBV29-1; cdr3_aa: CSVVWAGRGLYEQYF; cdr3_nt: TGCAGCGTTGTCTGGGCGGGACGAGGTCTCTACGAGCAGTACTTC